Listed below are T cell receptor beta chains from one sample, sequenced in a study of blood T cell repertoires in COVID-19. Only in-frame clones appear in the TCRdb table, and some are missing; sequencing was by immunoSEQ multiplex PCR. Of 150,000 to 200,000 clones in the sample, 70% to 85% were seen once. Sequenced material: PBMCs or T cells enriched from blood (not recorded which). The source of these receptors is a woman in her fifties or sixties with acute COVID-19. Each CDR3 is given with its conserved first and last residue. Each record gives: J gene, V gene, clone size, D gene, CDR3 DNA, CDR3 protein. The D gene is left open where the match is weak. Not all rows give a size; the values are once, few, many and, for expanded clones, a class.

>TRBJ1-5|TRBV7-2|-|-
TGTGCCAGCACCGGAGGTGGGGGGAATCAGCCCCAGCATTTT
CASTGGGGNQPQHF
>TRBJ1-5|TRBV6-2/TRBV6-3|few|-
TGTGCCAGCAGTTACTGGGGCAGGGAGGCGATAAGCAATCAGCCCCAGCATTTT
CASSYWGREAISNQPQHF
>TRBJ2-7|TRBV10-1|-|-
TGCGCCAGCAGTAATCAACAGGACTACGAGCAGTACTTC
CASSNQQDYEQYF
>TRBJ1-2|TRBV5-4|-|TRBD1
TGTGCCAGCGGCCGGGATACCGGGACAGCTCTTTCAGAGGACACCTTC
CASGRDTGTALSEDTF
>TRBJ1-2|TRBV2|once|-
TGTGCCAGCAGTGAATACCGGGAAGAAATAGGCTACACCTTC
CASSEYREEIGYTF
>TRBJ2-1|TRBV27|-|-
TGTGCCAGCAGTACACATTTGGGGGGCTCCTACAATGAGCAGTTCTTC
CASSTHLGGSYNEQFF
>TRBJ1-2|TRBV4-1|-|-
TGCGCCAGCAGCCAAGGGTCGGTAGGGGTGCGAGGCTACACCTTC
CASSQGSVGVRGYTF
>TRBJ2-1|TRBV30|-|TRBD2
TGTGCCTGGAGTGTACGGGGGGGGGCTCGGCAGCAGTTCTTC
CAWSVRGGARQQFF
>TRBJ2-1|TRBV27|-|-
TGTGCCAGCAGTTTATTATGGGGCAGCCACAATGAGCAGTTCTTC
CASSLLWGSHNEQFF
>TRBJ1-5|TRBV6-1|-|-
TGTGCCAGCAGTGAAATGTTAAGCAATCAGCCCCAGCATTTT
CASSEMLSNQPQHF
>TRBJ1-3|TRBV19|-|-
TGTGCCAGTACTAACCAGGGCGCTAGCTCTGGAAACACCATATATTTT
CASTNQGASSGNTIYF
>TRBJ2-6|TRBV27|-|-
TGTGCCAGCAGTTTAGCGGGCTCTGGGGCCAACGTCCTGACTTTC
CASSLAGSGANVLTF
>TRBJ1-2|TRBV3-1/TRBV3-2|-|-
TGTGCCAGCAGCCCAGGGAAAACGTGGGACTATGGCTACACCTTC
CASSPGKTWDYGYTF